The rows below give T cell receptor beta chains drawn from one sample of a study of blood T cell repertoires in COVID-19. Here immunoSEQ multiplex PCR was the method, and the copy in TCRdb shows in-frame clones only, minus some. The table records more than 11,000 clones, about 80% of them present only once. Specimen: peripheral blood. Receptor source: a woman aged 60 to 75 with acute or convalescent COVID-19. Both conserved end residues are part of each CDR3. Each record gives: clone size, V gene, J gene, D gene, CDR3 DNA, CDR3 protein. A D gene is named only where the DNA matches it firmly. Rows give clone size only sometimes, using once, few, many, or a class for an expanded clone.

-,TRBV27,TRBJ1-1,TRBD1,TGTGCCAGCAGTTTACCGGACAGGGGGAGGACTGAAGCTTTCTTT,CASSLPDRGRTEAFF
few,TRBV7-2,TRBJ1-4,-,TGTGCCAGCAGCCCGGACAGCCGGGAAGTGGAAAAACTGTTTTTT,CASSPDSREVEKLFF
-,TRBV6-5,TRBJ2-3,TRBD2,TGTGCCAGCAGTTACTTTGGGGTAAGCGGGAAGGATACGCAGTATTTT,CASSYFGVSGKDTQYF
-,TRBV5-4,TRBJ2-1,-,TGTGCCAGCAGCTTGGTAATAGCGGCTTACAATGAGCAGTTCTTC,CASSLVIAAYNEQFF
few,TRBV15,TRBJ1-6,-,TGTGCCACCAGGGTGGGCCAGCTTAATTCACCCCTCCACTTT,CATRVGQLNSPLHF
-,TRBV11-2,TRBJ2-1,-,TGTGCCAGCAGCTTAGTCGTCGGGGAGCAGTTCTTC,CASSLVVGEQFF
few,TRBV3-1/TRBV3-2,TRBJ1-6,TRBD1,TGTGCCAGCAGCCTAAGGACAGGGGGGAATTCACCCCTCCACTTT,CASSLRTGGNSPLHF
-,TRBV7-8,TRBJ2-2,-,TGTGCCAGCAGAGACAGGAGAGTGAACACCGGGGAGCTGTTTTTT,CASRDRRVNTGELFF
-,TRBV2,TRBJ1-4,-,TGTGCCAGCACCTCATTCGGGGGGTATAATGAAAAACTGTTTTTT,CASTSFGGYNEKLFF
-,TRBV5-1,TRBJ2-5,-,TGCGCCAGCAGCCGATGGAGGTGGGAGACCCAGTACTTC,CASSRWRWETQYF
-,TRBV28,TRBJ2-5,TRBD1,TGTGCCAGCAGTATGGGACAGCTCAAACTAGAGACCCAGTACTTC,CASSMGQLKLETQYF
-,TRBV28,TRBJ1-6,TRBD1,TGTGCCAGCAGTTTGTATAAAACCGGGACAGGGTCCGGCTCACCCCTCCACTTT,CASSLYKTGTGSGSPLHF
-,TRBV4-3,TRBJ1-2,-,TGCGCCAGCAGCCAAGATATTCAGGGGAACTATGGCTACACCTTC,CASSQDIQGNYGYTF
once,TRBV7-2,TRBJ2-7,-,TGTGCCAGCAGCAAATACAGCAACCCTTCCTACGAGCAGTACTTC,CASSKYSNPSYEQYF
-,TRBV3-1/TRBV3-2,TRBJ1-2,-,TGTGCCAGCAGACCCGGGGGTGGCTATGGCTACACCTTC,CASRPGGGYGYTF
-,TRBV12-5,TRBJ2-7,TRBD2,TGTGCTAGTGGTTTGGTACGGCTAGCGGGAGGCGACCGCCCCTACGAGCAGTACTTC,CASGLVRLAGGDRPYEQYF
-,TRBV5-1,TRBJ2-7,-,TGCGCCAGCAGCTTGGCCATTTTACGGGGGGCCCAAGAGCAGTACTTC,CASSLAILRGAQEQYF
-,TRBV5-6,TRBJ1-5,TRBD1,TGTGCCAGCAGCAGACAGGGGTCCCCCTATAGCAATCAGCCCCAGCATTTT,CASSRQGSPYSNQPQHF
-,TRBV19,TRBJ1-4,TRBD1,TGTGCCAGTAGGATGGGACAGAAAAATGAAAAACTGTTTTTT,CASRMGQKNEKLFF
-,TRBV7-8,TRBJ2-3,-,TGTGCCAGCAGCTTATCGGTCTTTAACACAGATACGCAGTATTTT,CASSLSVFNTDTQYF
-,TRBV27,TRBJ2-2,TRBD2,TGTGCCAGCAGTTTCGCGCTAGCGGGAGAAACCGGGGAGCTGTTTTTT,CASSFALAGETGELFF
few,TRBV5-4,TRBJ2-7,TRBD2,TGTGCCAGCAGCGGAGGGGTACTCAGCGGGAACTACGAGCAGTACTTC,CASSGGVLSGNYEQYF
-,TRBV6-5,TRBJ2-5,TRBD1,TGTGCCAGCAGTTATCTCGGACAGGGGGCGAGGGTGACCCAGTACTTC,CASSYLGQGARVTQYF
-,TRBV5-8,TRBJ1-5,-,TGTGCCAGCAGGGTCGCAGGGAATCAGCCCCAGCATTTT,CASRVAGNQPQHF
-,TRBV6-5,TRBJ2-1,TRBD1,TGTGCCAGCAGCCGCCGGACAGGGCAGGGAAATGAGCAGTTCTTC,CASSRRTGQGNEQFF
-,TRBV5-1,TRBJ1-1,-,TGCGCCAGCAGCTTGGAACAGCTGGGGAACACTGAAGCTTTCTTT,CASSLEQLGNTEAFF
few,TRBV9,TRBJ1-4,-,TGTGCCAGCAGCGTAGAACATGCAACTAATGAAAAACTGTTTTTT,CASSVEHATNEKLFF
-,TRBV5-1,TRBJ1-4,-,TGCGCCAGCAGCATAATCCCCGGGGTCGGATATGAAAAACTGTTTTTT,CASSIIPGVGYEKLFF
-,TRBV6-1,TRBJ1-5,-,TGTGCCAGCAGTGAACAGATTAGCAATCAGCCCCAGCATTTT,CASSEQISNQPQHF
-,TRBV7-7,TRBJ2-2,TRBD2,TGTGCCAGCAGCCCATGGACTAGCGGGAACACCGGGGAGCTGTTTTTT,CASSPWTSGNTGELFF
-,TRBV18,TRBJ2-1,TRBD2,TGTGCCAGCTCACCACTTCTAGCGGGAGGAACCTACAATGAGCAGTTCTTC,CASSPLLAGGTYNEQFF
-,TRBV2,TRBJ1-4,-,TGTGCCAGCAGCGAGGTCCCGGGGGGGCTATTGGAAAAACTGTTTTTT,CASSEVPGGLLEKLFF
-,TRBV18,TRBJ2-5,TRBD1,TGTGCCAGCTCATCCGGGACAGATGAGGCCCAGTACTTC,CASSSGTDEAQYF
-,TRBV5-1,TRBJ1-1,TRBD1,TGCGCCAGCAGCGCCGGACAGGGGACTGAAGCTTTCTTT,CASSAGQGTEAFF
once,TRBV6-2/TRBV6-3,TRBJ2-5,-,TGTGCCAGCAGTTACCCCGGAGGAGAGACCCAGTACTTC,CASSYPGGETQYF
-,TRBV21-1,TRBJ1-2,-,TGTGCCAGCAGCAAAGGACCCGGGACAGGGGAAGGAAGGGGGTGGGCCTATGGCTACACCTTC,CASSKGPGTGEGRGWAYGYTF
-,TRBV20-1,TRBJ1-3,-,TGCAGTGCTAGTTCGACCAGCCGACTCTCTGGAAACACCATATATTTT,CSASSTSRLSGNTIYF
-,TRBV7-8,TRBJ2-1,TRBD2,TGTGCCAGCAGCCCCCTTAGGGTGGCTAGCGGGAGTAGGGGGAACAATGAGCAGTTCTTC,CASSPLRVASGSRGNNEQFF
-,TRBV28,TRBJ1-2,TRBD1,TGTGCCAGCAGTTTACGCCTGGGACAGCAAGTATATGGCTACACCTTC,CASSLRLGQQVYGYTF
-,TRBV10-3,TRBJ1-5,TRBD1,TGTGCCATCAGCAGAGGGACAGGGAGTAGCAATCAGCCCCAGCATTTT,CAISRGTGSSNQPQHF
once,TRBV2,TRBJ2-4,TRBD1,TGTGCCAGCGGGACAGGGGGACAGAAAAACATTCAGTACTTC,CASGTGGQKNIQYF
-,TRBV7-2,TRBJ1-4,TRBD1,TGTGCCAGCAGCCCAGTCCCGGGACAGGGGGATCGTGAAAAACTGTTTTTT,CASSPVPGQGDREKLFF
-,TRBV29-1,TRBJ2-1,TRBD2,TGCAGCGGACAGACTAGCGGGAGTGGTAATGAGCAGTTCTTC,CSGQTSGSGNEQFF
-,TRBV6-5,TRBJ2-7,-,TGTGCCAGCAGCAGGAGTCAGGGCTACGAGCAGTACTTC,CASSRSQGYEQYF
-,TRBV6-5,TRBJ1-2,-,TGTGCCAGCAGACGTGGGGCAGGGGATGGCTACACCTTC,CASRRGAGDGYTF